Listed below are T cell receptor beta chains from one sample, sequenced in a study of shared clonotypes between healthy human individuals. Produced via immunoSEQ multiplex PCR; TCRdb's table is partial and in-frame only. The table includes under 1 million clones, roughly 96% detected once. The material sequenced was naive CD8+ T cells sorted from blood. The receptors here all came from a young man in good health. CDR3s include the opening cysteine and the closing phenylalanine or tryptophan. The D gene is left open where the match is weak. Clone size is given for some rows only: seen once, a few or many times, or a class if the clone is expanded.

v_call	clone_size	d_call	j_call	cdr3_aa	cdr3_nt
TRBV5-1	-	TRBD1	TRBJ2-2	CASTLLTGVYTGELFF	TGCGCCAGCACCTTACTGACAGGGGTGTACACCGGGGAGCTGTTTTTT
TRBV11-3	-	-	TRBJ2-1	CASSSLEAPYNEQFF	TGTGCCAGCAGCTCCCTAGAAGCCCCCTACAATGAGCAGTTCTTC
TRBV7-9	few	-	TRBJ2-7	CASSLGGQRDYEQYF	TGTGCCAGCAGCTTAGGGGGGCAGCGAGACTACGAGCAGTACTTC
TRBV29-1	-	-	TRBJ2-2	CSVAPAATSNTGELFF	TGCAGCGTTGCGCCTGCAGCGACTTCGAACACCGGGGAGCTGTTTTTT
TRBV13	-	-	TRBJ2-2	CASSTDTGELFF	TGTGCCAGCAGCACGGACACCGGGGAGCTGTTTTTT
TRBV27	-	TRBD1	TRBJ2-7	CASSYRGPVYDEQYF	TGTGCCAGCAGTTACAGGGGGCCGGTTTATGACGAGCAGTACTTC
TRBV27	-	-	TRBJ2-3	CASSLGSSDTQYF	TGTGCCAGCAGTTTAGGGTCCTCAGATACGCAGTATTTT
TRBV7-2	-	TRBD1	TRBJ2-5	CASSLVGFGTGGQETQYF	TGTGCCAGCAGCTTAGTGGGGTTTGGGACAGGTGGGCAAGAGACCCAGTACTTC
TRBV4-3	-	-	TRBJ2-1	CASSQAPSANYNEQFF	TGCGCCAGCAGCCAAGCCCCTAGCGCTAACTACAATGAGCAGTTCTTC
TRBV11-2	-	-	TRBJ2-5	CASSPAPQETQYF	TGTGCCAGCAGCCCCGCCCCCCAAGAGACCCAGTACTTC
TRBV27	-	-	TRBJ2-7	CASSYQQGEVPYEQYF	TGTGCCAGCAGTTACCAACAGGGTGAAGTACCCTACGAGCAGTACTTC
TRBV4-1	-	TRBD1	TRBJ2-7	CASSQVGDSYYEQYF	TGCGCCAGCAGCCAAGTGGGGGACAGTTACTACGAGCAGTACTTC
TRBV9	-	-	TRBJ2-5	CASSVGDMEQTQYF	TGTGCCAGCAGCGTAGGTGACATGGAGCAGACCCAGTACTTC
TRBV9	-	-	TRBJ1-2	CASTPVSEYYGYTF	TGTGCCAGCACCCCCGTTTCAGAGTACTATGGCTACACCTTC
TRBV27	-	-	TRBJ1-2	CASCDPGHRGYTF	TGTGCCAGCTGTGACCCGGGACATCGCGGCTACACCTTC
TRBV5-5	-	-	TRBJ2-7	CASSLEGASYEQYF	TGTGCCAGCAGCTTGGAGGGAGCTAGCTACGAGCAGTACTTC
TRBV7-9	-	-	TRBJ2-1	CASSLDPSEQFF	TGTGCCAGCAGCTTAGACCCCTCTGAGCAGTTCTTC
TRBV27	-	TRBD1	TRBJ2-7	CASSFLWTGVDEQYF	TGTGCCAGCAGTTTCCTCTGGACAGGGGTCGACGAGCAGTACTTC
TRBV27	-	TRBD2	TRBJ2-3	CASGSGDTDTQYF	TGTGCCAGCGGGAGCGGGGATACAGATACGCAGTATTTT
TRBV29-1	-	TRBD1	TRBJ1-2	CSVPAPPGDRAPYGYTF	TGCAGCGTTCCCGCCCCCCCAGGGGACAGGGCGCCCTATGGCTACACCTTC
TRBV7-7	-	-	TRBJ2-1	CASSQGRIGEQFF	TGTGCCAGCAGTCAGGGGAGAATCGGTGAGCAGTTCTTC
TRBV5-1	-	-	TRBJ2-3	CASSLGGLAADTQYF	TGCGCCAGCAGCTTGGGGGGGCTAGCGGCAGATACGCAGTATTTT
TRBV7-2	-	-	TRBJ1-4	CASSLALGVKFNEKLFF	TGTGCCAGCAGCTTAGCGCTGGGAGTCAAGTTTAATGAAAAACTGTTTTTT
TRBV29-1	-	-	TRBJ1-4	CSVRVDLNEKLFF	TGCAGCGTAAGAGTGGACCTGAATGAAAAACTGTTTTTT
TRBV4-3	-	-	TRBJ2-1	CASSQRFAASVHNEQFF	TGCGCCAGCAGCCAAAGGTTCGCGGCTAGCGTCCACAATGAGCAGTTCTTC
TRBV20-1	-	-	TRBJ2-7	CSARETYEQYF	TGCAGTGCTAGAGAAACCTACGAGCAGTACTTC
TRBV6-6	-	TRBD2	TRBJ2-2	CASSYSREGGELFF	TGTGCCAGCAGTTACTCGCGGGAGGGCGGGGAGCTGTTTTTT
TRBV5-6	once	TRBD1	TRBJ2-3	CASSDGTVLHTQYF	TGTGCCAGCAGCGACGGGACAGTTCTGCATACGCAGTATTTT
TRBV5-6	-	-	TRBJ2-4	CASSFLAGIKNIQYF	TGTGCCAGCAGCTTCCTCGCAGGGATTAAAAACATTCAGTACTTC
TRBV28	-	-	TRBJ2-7	CASSFANNYEQYF	TGTGCCAGCAGTTTCGCCAACAACTACGAGCAGTACTTC
TRBV27	-	-	TRBJ2-5	CASRRDFSLEETQYF	TGTGCCAGCAGAAGGGACTTCTCACTGGAGGAGACCCAGTACTTC
TRBV2	-	TRBD2	TRBJ2-7	CAKGGGRAAYEQYF	TGTGCCAAGGGTGGCGGGAGGGCCGCTTACGAGCAGTACTTC
TRBV27	-	TRBD1	TRBJ2-1	CASSPGQGVGEQFF	TGTGCCAGCAGTCCAGGACAGGGGGTTGGGGAGCAGTTCTTC
TRBV30	-	-	TRBJ2-1	CAWSSLAPYNEQFF	TGTGCCTGGAGTTCACTAGCACCGTACAATGAGCAGTTCTTC
TRBV4-1	-	-	TRBJ2-7	CASSQGEPYEQYF	TGCGCCAGCAGCCAGGGTGAACCCTACGAGCAGTACTTC
TRBV28	once	TRBD1	TRBJ2-7	CASSLTGGYEQYF	TGTGCCAGCAGCTTGACAGGGGGCTACGAGCAGTACTTC